What follows is one TCR beta chain and its context. Its target is not known. The data derive from a study of OX40 agonist ivuxolimab in advanced cancers. Background on the study: In three patients, partial responses were observed, one with hepatocellular carcinoma and two with cutaneous melanoma. Study-level results: Clonal expansion was among the lowest in partial responders at 0.1-3.0 mg/kg, especially CD8+. Undetermined was the antigen specificity of the expanded peripheral T cells. Certain nonresponders likewise exhibited a low normalized T-cell clonal expansion.

The trim removed 5 bases at V and 9 bases at J, leaving 17 bases unmatched. CDR1 is SGHTA and CDR2 is FQGTGA in the germline V gene. The length of the CDR3 is 16 residues. The method was immunoSEQ multiplex PCR; TCRdb's version includes in-frame clones alone and lacks a portion of them. Among tens of thousands of clones listed, roughly 84% were seen once. The rearrangement uses TRBV7-3 and TRBJ2-7; 9 bases line up with TRBD1. Sequences were derived from CD4+ or CD8+ T cells sorted from blood, sampled in a trial of the OX40 agonist ivuxolimab. The clonotype was recovered from an adult with an advanced solid tumor such as melanoma, head and neck, liver or kidney cancer. CDR3 sequence: CASSPIPGQGLMGQYF. The CDR3 bases are TGTGCCAGCAGCCCAATACCGGGACAGGGCTTGATGGGGCAGTACTTC.